A single sample gave rise to the 32 T cell receptor beta chains below, sequenced in a study of identical twins. One entry per CDR3 protein results from TCRdb running MiXCR on the 5' RACE reads. The profile shows 1.5 million to 2 million distinct CDR3 sequences, about 32% of them singletons. The specimen was cord blood. These receptors were obtained from a newborn girl in good health.

This chain links TRBV12-3 or TRBV12-4 with TRBJ2-1, with D possibly being TRBD2 (6 bases). The CDR3 totals 15 residues. V lost 3 bases, J lost 2 bases, and 11 bases lay in between. For the CDR3, the DNA is TGTGCCAGCAGTTTTTTAGCGGCGACCTACAATGAGCAGTTCTTC. It encodes CASSFLAATYNEQFF.

V is TRBV6-2 or TRBV6-3 and J is TRBJ2-1; D might be TRBD1 or TRBD2, each matching 6 bases. The CDR3 has 14 residues. The germline V gene has CDR1 MNHEY and CDR2 SVGEGT. V was clipped by 7 bases and J by 1 base, with 11 bases between them. CDR3 DNA: TGTGCCAGCACTCGGGGGCAGTCCTACAATGAGCAGTTCTTC. It codes for CASTRGQSYNEQFF.

The rearrangement joins TRBV29-1 to TRBJ1-1; D possibly corresponds to TRBD1 (6 bases). The CDR3 extends over 12 amino acids. The ends were cut back, 4 bases at V and 4 bases at J, with 10 bases in the middle. Germline V gene sequence: CDR1 SQVTM, CDR2 ANQGSEA. The CDR3, as DNA: TGCAGCGTTGCTGGGGGGCTCACTGAAGCTTTCTTT. Translation: CSVAGGLTEAFF. Combining the CDR3 with reference TRBV29-1 and TRBJ1-1 gives the whole variable domain SAVISQKPSRDICQRGTSLTIQCQVDSQVTMMFWYRQQPGQSLTLIATANQGSEATYESGFVIDKFPISRPNLTFSTLTVSNMSPEDSSIYLCSVAGGLTEAFFGQGTRLTVV.

This chain links TRBV2 with TRBJ2-7; 10 nucleotides line up with TRBD2. The CDR3 loop spans 14 amino acids. Looked up from germline, CDR1 is SNHLY and CDR2 is FYNNEI. V dropped 10 bases and J dropped 3; count of bases not matched to a gene: 9. This chain's CDR3 is CAINTGTSDYEQYF. DNA for the CDR3: TGTGCCATCAACACCGGGACTAGCGACTACGAGCAGTACTTC.

This clonotype was observed at least ten times. This chain connects TRBV20-1 to TRBJ2-1, with 11 bases lining up with TRBD2. Germline V CDR1 and CDR2: DFQATT, SNEGSKA (reference sequence). Trimming removed 3 bases from V and 2 bases from J; junction bases left unmatched: 9. The CDR3 sequence is 17 residues long. CDR3 amino acids: CSARFLAGGMAYNEQFF. The CDR3 nucleotides are TGCAGTGCTAGGTTCCTAGCGGGAGGAATGGCCTACAATGAGCAGTTCTTC.

Here the CDR3 DNA reads TGCAGTGCTAGAGGGACTAGCGGGAGCGGGGGCACAGATACGCAGTATTTT. It is translated as CSARGTSGSGGTDTQYF. The chain employs TRBV20-1 and TRBJ2-3; 13 nucleotides match TRBD2. Trimming at V came to 1 base and at J to 1 base, leaving 5 bases not matched to a gene. The germline V gene encodes CDR1 DFQATT and CDR2 SNEGSKA (reference sequence). CDR3 length: 17 residues.

The V gene is TRBV7-2, the J gene TRBJ2-5; the D is unclear. The V and J ends lost 1 base and 11 bases respectively, with 23 bases between them. The CDR3 is made up of 16 amino acids. Looked up from germline, CDR1 is SGHTA and CDR2 is FQGNSA. The CDR3 sequence is CASSLVSSMGFNEQYF. In DNA form, the CDR3 reads TGTGCCAGCAGCTTAGTCAGTTCAATGGGGTTCAATGAGCAGTACTTC.

As to this clonotype: At one of its ends the junction is not consistent with the germline gene, which may arise from a read error. The V call is TRBV12-3 or TRBV12-4, the J call TRBJ2-3, with a tentative D call TRBD1 (7 bases). This CDR3 is 16 amino acids long. In nucleotides, the CDR3 is TGTGCCAGCAGTCCGGGGGACAGATTGAGCGCAGATGCGCAGTATTTT. Translation gives CASSPGDRLSADAQYF.

This chain joins TRBV2 and TRBJ1-5; TRBD1 is a possible D gene (6 bases). CDR1 SNHLY and CDR2 FYNNEI come from the germline V gene. This CDR3 region has 15 residues. The V end was cut by 7 bases, the J end by 1 base, with 14 bases between. In DNA, the CDR3 is TGTGCCAGCAAGGAGGGGGTGAAGAGCAATCAGCCCCAGCATTTT. Translated: CASKEGVKSNQPQHF. The variable domain in full, with the rest retrieved from reference TRBV2 and TRBJ1-5, is EPEVTQTPSHQVTQMGQEVILRCVPISNHLYFYWYRQILGQKVEFLVSFYNNEISEKSEIFDDQFSVERPDGSNFTLKIRSTKLEDSAMYFCASKEGVKSNQPQHFGDGTRLSIL.

This clonotype occurred once. J is TRBJ2-1 and V is TRBV10-2; 7 bases match TRBD1. V lost 2 bases and J lost 13; bases outside the gene matches: 11. The length of the CDR3 is 14 residues. CDR1 is WSHSY, CDR2 SAAADI, per germline. The CDR3, as DNA: TGCGCCAGCAGTGAGCCGCGACAGGGAGAGACCCAGTTCTTC. Its protein is CASSEPRQGETQFF.

As to this clonotype: Being one base from a much bigger clone, this may be a read error. The chain joins TRBV12-3 or TRBV12-4 to TRBJ2-7; D ambiguous. This CDR3 comprises 15 residues. Trimming left V 3 bases short and J 13 bases short, with 25 bases between. The CDR3 sequence: CASSFFRRSSETHYF. CDR3 bases: TGTGCCAGCAGTTTTTTTCGTCGGAGCTCAGAGACCCACTACTTC.

This chain links TRBV6-6 with TRBJ1-2, with TRBD1 matching 8 bases. The CDR3 extends over 15 amino acids. The germline V gene has CDR1 MNHNY and CDR2 SVGAGI (reference sequence). The trim removed 4 bases at V and 5 bases at J, leaving 9 bases unmatched. This CDR3 is CASSFGPWTGYGYTF. The CDR3 nucleotides read TGTGCCAGCAGTTTCGGTCCGTGGACAGGGTATGGCTACACCTTC.

The genes are TRBV28 and TRBJ2-4; D is possibly TRBD2 (7 bases). The end of the DNA fits TRBJ2-7 better, so the J call may be wrong. CDR1 MDHEN and CDR2 SYDVKM come from the germline V gene. The CDR3 runs 16 residues. CDR3: CASSPWGGRAKYEQYF. In DNA form, the CDR3 reads TGTGCCAGCAGTCCCTGGGGGGGGCGCGCAAAGTACGAGCAGTACTTC.

The CDR3, as DNA: TGTGCCAGCAGTTACACTACAGGGACGGCTTTCTTT. Translating gives CASSYTTGTAFF. The chain joins TRBV6-5 to TRBJ1-1; maybe TRBD1 (6 bases). Germline V lookup: CDR1 MNHEY, CDR2 SVGAGI. V lost 2 bases and J lost 11, with 12 bases in between. The CDR3 consists of 12 residues.

The chain carries TRBV27 and TRBJ2-6; D not resolved. The germline V gene has CDR1 MNHEY and CDR2 SMNVEV (reference sequence). Between the trimmed V and J ends, which lost 6 bases and 0 bases, there was a span of 9 bases. This CDR3 has 15 amino acids. CDR3 sequence: CASRPISSGANVLTF. In DNA form, the CDR3 reads TGTGCCAGCAGGCCTATTAGCTCTGGGGCCAACGTCCTGACTTTC.

This clonotype was seen repeatedly, ten times or more. The V gene is TRBV27, the J gene TRBJ2-7; TRBD2 aligns across 10 bases. The V gene's germline CDR1 is MNHEY and CDR2 SMNVEV (reference sequence). The length of the CDR3 is 15 residues. Trimming removed 6 bases from V and 0 bases from J; junction bases left unmatched: 5. DNA of the CDR3: TGTGCCAGCAGCCAAAGGACTAGCGGCTCCTACGAGCAGTACTTC. Protein: CASSQRTSGSYEQYF.

This chain joins TRBV20-1 and TRBJ2-1, with a possible D match to TRBD1 (6 bases). CDR1 DFQATT and CDR2 SNEGSKA come from the germline V gene (reference sequence). This CDR3 spans 14 amino acids. V was pared by 3 bases and J by 6 bases, with 15 bases between. The CDR3 spells CSASGDTISNEQFF. The CDR3 DNA reads as TGCAGTGCTAGCGGGGACACCATAAGCAATGAGCAGTTCTTC.

This rearrangement joins TRBV5-1 to TRBJ1-1; TRBD1 matches 9 bases. This CDR3 comprises 15 residues. From germline, CDR1 is SGHRS and CDR2 YFSETQ. The V gene end was trimmed by 4 bases and the J gene end by 1 base; junction bases not matched to a gene: 5. The CDR3 nucleotides are TGCGCCAGCAGCGGGGGGACAGGGCGGAACACTGAAGCTTTCTTT. It specifies CASSGGTGRNTEAFF. Together with reference TRBV5-1 and TRBJ1-1, the CDR3 gives the full variable domain: KAGVTQTPRYLIKTRGQQVTLSCSPISGHRSVSWYQQTPGQGLQFLFEYFSETQRNKGNFPGRFSGRQFSNSRSEMNVSTLELGDSALYLCASSGGTGRNTEAFFGQGTRLTVV.

This chain connects TRBV20-1 to TRBJ2-7, with 7 bases aligning to TRBD1. V trimming: 6 bases; J trimming: 0 bases; junction bases outside the gene matches: 5. The CDR3 runs to 13 residues. Germline V CDR1 and CDR2: DFQATT, SNEGSKA (reference sequence). CDR3 amino acids: CSALTGPSYEQYF. DNA of the CDR3: TGCAGTGCCCTGACAGGGCCCTCCTACGAGCAGTACTTC.

V and J are TRBV6-5 and TRBJ1-6, with TRBD1 matching over 9 bases. Germline values: CDR1 MNHEY, CDR2 SVGAGI. This CDR3 is built from 14 residues. V dropped 6 bases and J dropped 9; count of bases not matched to a gene: 6. CDR3 sequence (DNA): TGTGCCAGCAGCCGGGACAGGGTTTTTTCACCCCTCCACTTT. Translation gives CASSRDRVFSPLHF.

The sample holds a few counts of this clonotype. The chain carries TRBV25-1 and TRBJ1-1, with D tentatively TRBD1 (6 bases). Looked up from germline, CDR1 is MGHDK and CDR2 is SYGVNS. Between the trimmed V and J ends, which lost 1 base and 5 bases, there was a span of 11 bases. This CDR3 comprises 14 residues. Here the CDR3 reads CASSELAGVTEAFF. The CDR3 nucleotides read TGTGCCAGCAGTGAATTGGCAGGGGTGACTGAAGCTTTCTTT.

The rearrangement uses TRBV6-1 and TRBJ1-2; D ambiguous. The V end lost 3 bases, the J end lost 1 base, and 12 bases lay between the germline ends. Germline CDR1 and CDR2: MNHNS and SASEGT. This CDR3 has 15 amino acids. The CDR3 spells CASSDVLTINYGYTF. For the CDR3, the DNA is TGTGCCAGCAGTGACGTCCTGACAATTAACTATGGCTACACCTTC.

The chain is built from TRBV29-1 and TRBJ2-5; 7 nucleotides align to TRBD1. Gene TRBJ2-7 matches the end of the DNA better, so the J call may be wrong. The V gene's germline CDR1 is SQVTM and CDR2 ANQGSEA. This CDR3 has 12 residues. CDR3 in DNA: TGCAGCGTTGACAGGGGGACCTACGAGCAGTACTTC. This codes for CSVDRGTYEQYF.

In its sample, this clonotype was seen once. V usage is TRBV28 and J usage is TRBJ1-2; possible D gene TRBD1, 5 bases. V was cut by 5 bases and J by 5 bases, with 15 bases left in between. CDR3 size: 14 residues. The V gene's germline CDR1 is MDHEN and CDR2 SYDVKM. The CDR3 region is CASSTTGAFYGYTF. The CDR3 nucleotides read TGTGCCAGCAGTACCACAGGCGCCTTTTATGGCTACACCTTC.

V is TRBV14 and J is TRBJ2-5, with 12 bases that match TRBD2. Germline V lookup: CDR1 SGHDN, CDR2 FVKESK. V gave up 2 bases and J gave up 3 bases; unmatched junction bases: 7. This CDR3 is 17 amino acids long. The CDR3 loop is CASSQLTSGGIKETQYF. The CDR3 DNA is TGTGCCAGCAGCCAACTGACTAGCGGGGGTATAAAAGAGACCCAGTACTTC. The full variable domain, completed using reference TRBV14 and TRBJ2-5, is EAGVTQFPSHSVIEKGQTVTLRCDPISGHDNLYWYRRVMGKEIKFLLHFVKESKQDESGMPNNRFLAERTGGTYSTLKVQPAELEDSGVYFCASSQLTSGGIKETQYFGPGTRLLVL.

The table lists this clonotype with a few counts. The chain employs TRBV20-1 and TRBJ2-3; 8 bases align to TRBD2. V gave up 1 base and J gave up 4 bases; unmatched junction bases: 7. The CDR3 is 15 residues long. Germline V gives CDR1 DFQATT, CDR2 SNEGSKA (reference sequence). This CDR3 is CSARAWRGASDTQYF. CDR3 coding DNA: TGCAGTGCTAGAGCCTGGCGGGGGGCTTCAGATACGCAGTATTTT.

This clonotype was picked up a small number of times. The V and J genes are TRBV20-1 and TRBJ2-5; D not resolved. This CDR3 region has 10 residues. The V gene lost 3 bases and the J gene lost 7 bases, with 6 bases spanning the gap. Per the germline V gene, CDR1 is DFQATT and CDR2 is SNEGSKA (reference sequence). The CDR3 spells CSARTGTQYF. CDR3 in DNA: TGCAGTGCTAGGACTGGGACCCAGTACTTC.

The V and J genes are TRBV27 and TRBJ2-4, with D maybe TRBD2 (5 bases). The ends were cut back, 6 bases at V and 1 base at J, with 13 bases in the middle. The CDR3 totals 15 residues. Germline V gene sequence: CDR1 MNHEY, CDR2 SMNVEV (reference sequence). CDR3 sequence: CASRRHRGAKNIQYF. CDR3 DNA sequence: TGTGCCAGCAGACGTCATCGGGGTGCCAAAAACATTCAGTACTTC.

In its sample, this clonotype was seen a few times. The chain uses TRBV7-9 and TRBJ2-7; D gene uncertain. Looked up from germline, CDR1 is SEHNR and CDR2 is FQNEAQ (reference sequence). V was cut by 1 base and J by 3 bases, with 13 bases left in between. The CDR3 spans 15 residues. CDR3 region: CASSLGDPRDYEQYF. The CDR3 DNA reads as TGTGCCAGCAGCTTAGGCGATCCCCGCGACTACGAGCAGTACTTC. The full variable domain, with the rest looked up from reference TRBV7-9 and TRBJ2-7, is DTGVSQNPRHKITKRGQNVTFRCDPISEHNRLYWYRQTLGQGPEFLTYFQNEAQLEKSRLLSDRFSAERPKGSFSTLEIQRTEQGDSAMYLCASSLGDPRDYEQYFGPGTRLTVT.

The J gene is TRBJ2-5, the V gene TRBV5-1, with 9 bases lining up with TRBD2. The CDR3 is made up of 21 amino acids. CDR1 is SGHRS, CDR2 YFSETQ, per germline. The junction had 29 bases not matched to a gene; V was cut back by 0 bases and J by 11 bases. For the CDR3, the DNA is TGCGCCAGCAGCTTGGGAGACCCTACTCCGATCCTAGCGGGGATGTATGATGAGCAGTACTTC. Its protein product is CASSLGDPTPILAGMYDEQYF.

This rearrangement joins TRBV12-3 or TRBV12-4 to TRBJ2-5; D is perhaps TRBD1 or TRBD2 (6 bases each). V shed 6 bases and J shed 0 bases, with 14 bases lying between them. The CDR3 is 15 amino acids. The CDR3: CASSPRDIHQETQYF. Written as DNA, the CDR3 is TGTGCCAGCAGCCCGCGGGACATTCACCAAGAGACCCAGTACTTC.

This clonotype was seen repeatedly, ten times or more. CDR3 sequence: CASSLEYQETQYF. CDR3 nucleotide sequence: TGCGCCAGCAGCTTGGAGTACCAAGAGACCCAGTACTTC. V is TRBV5-1 and J is TRBJ2-5; D unresolved. The ends were cut back, 0 bases at V and 0 bases at J, with 3 bases in the middle. The length of the CDR3 is 13 residues. The V gene's germline CDR1 is SGHRS and CDR2 YFSETQ.